This entry lists 23 T cell receptor beta chains sequenced from one sample in a study of shared clonotypes between healthy human individuals. Using immunoSEQ multiplex PCR, the repertoire was profiled, and TCRdb retains in-frame clones only, with some absent. The sample lists roughly 890,000 clones, more than 85% occurring once. Naive CD8 isolation took CD45RO-negative cells positively selected for CCR7 and excluded terminally differentiated effector memory CD45RA+ cells. The sample taken for sequencing was naive CD8+ T cells sorted from blood. All receptors derive from a man in his thirties or forties in good health.

This clone was detected many times. A much larger clone lies one base from this, so it may be a read error. Other DNA sequences in the same sample also yield this CDR3. The rearrangement links TRBV28 to TRBJ2-2; D gene ambiguous. The V and J ends lost 1 base and 7 bases respectively, with 4 bases between them. Germline values: CDR1 MDHEN, CDR2 SYDVKM. The CDR3 is made up of 12 amino acids. This CDR3 is CASSLYGGELFF. DNA for the CDR3: TGTGCCAGCAGTTTATACGGCGGGGAGCTGTTTTTT.

V and J are TRBV13 and TRBJ2-5; 7 positions match TRBD2. Germline V gives CDR1 PRHDT, CDR2 FYEKMQ (reference sequence). CDR3 size: 14 residues. The J segment lost 0 bases and the V segment lost 5 bases, leaving 3 bases of the junction unmatched. CDR3 in DNA: TGTGCCAGCAGCCGGGGGACTAACCAAGAGACCCAGTACTTC. Translating gives CASSRGTNQETQYF.

Comments on this clone: A much larger clone differs by one base, so this may be a read error. Other nucleotide sequences from this sample produce the same CDR3. This chain uses TRBV7-9 with TRBJ2-7; D gene unclear. Germline V gene data show CDR1 as SEHNR and CDR2 as FQNEAQ (reference sequence). This CDR3 has 15 residues. Trimming removed 4 bases at V and 3 bases at J, with 16 bases between. The CDR3 region has the DNA TGTGCCAGCAGCTCGCGGCAGGCACAGCGCTACGAGCAGTACTTC. Its translation is CASSSRQAQRYEQYF.

The chain uses TRBV7-9 and TRBJ2-5; 8 nucleotides agree with TRBD1. The CDR3 is 15 residues long. V lost 1 base, J lost 7 bases, and 8 bases stayed unmatched. Per the germline V gene, CDR1 is SEHNR and CDR2 is FQNEAQ (reference sequence). The CDR3 region is CASSLEGTGLRTQYF. In DNA form, the CDR3 reads TGTGCCAGCAGCTTAGAGGGGACAGGCCTGAGGACCCAGTACTTC.

The chain joins TRBV4-1 to TRBJ2-6; D is possibly TRBD2 (5 bases). The CDR3 loop spans 16 amino acids. The germline V gene encodes CDR1 MGHRA and CDR2 YSYEKL. V was shortened by 0 bases and J by 2 bases, with 8 bases between the two germline ends. The CDR3 DNA sequence: TGCGCCAGCAGCCAAGATCCCGGGACTGGGGCCAACGTCCTGACTTTC. Protein sequence: CASSQDPGTGANVLTF.

The chain carries TRBV4-1 and TRBJ1-1; D remains ambiguous. CDR3 length: 12 amino acids. Germline CDR1 is MGHRA and CDR2 is YSYEKL. With 1 base removed from V and 0 bases from J, the gap between germline ends came to 0 bases. Here the CDR3 reads CASSQVNTEAFF. CDR3 in DNA: TGCGCCAGCAGCCAAGTGAACACTGAAGCTTTCTTT.

The V gene is TRBV19, the J gene TRBJ1-5, with D possibly being TRBD1 (5 bases). The CDR3 is 13 amino acids. Between the trimmed V and J ends, which lost 7 bases and 5 bases, there was a span of 12 bases. The germline gives CDR1 LNHDA, CDR2 SQIVND (reference sequence). Here the CDR3 reads CASTPGGDQPQHF. The CDR3 nucleotides are TGTGCCAGTACCCCCGGGGGTGATCAGCCCCAGCATTTT.

The chain employs TRBV28 and TRBJ2-5; D call uncertain. This CDR3 has 14 residues. V was trimmed by 2 bases and J by 6 bases, leaving 13 bases between them. CDR1 is MDHEN, CDR2 SYDVKM, per germline. CDR3 nucleotide sequence: TGTGCCAGCAGTTTAGAAGGTTTTTCGAAGACCCAGTACTTC. Its protein is CASSLEGFSKTQYF.

The chain recombines TRBV27 with TRBJ1-2, with 7 bases that match TRBD1. V lost 4 bases and J lost 4; bases outside the gene matches: 9. Germline V gene data show CDR1 as MNHEY and CDR2 as SMNVEV (reference sequence). There are 15 residues in the CDR3. CDR3 nucleotides: TGTGCCAGCAGTTCCACAGGGGCAAGTGGCTATGGCTACACCTTC. This encodes CASSSTGASGYGYTF.

The J gene is TRBJ2-3, the V gene TRBV13; D is undetermined. V lost 6 bases to trimming and J lost 0 bases, with 10 bases between them. The CDR3 is made up of 14 amino acids. CDR1 and CDR2 from the germline V gene are PRHDT and FYEKMQ (reference sequence). The CDR3 loop is CASRSASSTDTQYF. The CDR3 bases are TGTGCCAGCAGATCCGCTTCTAGCACAGATACGCAGTATTTT.

The chain couples TRBV7-6 to TRBJ2-1, with 12 positions matching TRBD2. There are 15 residues in the CDR3. Trimming removed 1 base from V and 9 bases from J; junction bases left unmatched: 4. Per germline, CDR1 SGHVS and CDR2 FNYEAQ. The CDR3 DNA sequence: TGTGCCAGCAGCTTAGGGACTAGCGGGAAGGGTGAGCAGTTCTTC. This codes for CASSLGTSGKGEQFF.

The chain carries TRBV9 and TRBJ2-1; 7 nucleotides align to TRBD2. Per germline, CDR1 SGDLS and CDR2 YYNGEE. The ends lost 1 base at V and 4 bases at J; junction bases unmatched: 8. The CDR3 loop spans 16 amino acids. This CDR3 is CASSVWGGTLYNEQFF. In DNA form, the CDR3 reads TGTGCCAGCAGCGTATGGGGAGGGACCCTATACAATGAGCAGTTCTTC.

The genes are TRBV4-1 and TRBJ2-7; TRBD1 agrees at 11 bases. This CDR3 contains 13 residues. The V and J ends lost 5 bases and 4 bases, in that order; junction bases with no gene match: 1. The V gene's germline CDR1 is MGHRA and CDR2 YSYEKL. The CDR3 nucleotides read TGCGCCAGCAGCGGGACAGGGGGATACGAGCAGTACTTC. Amino acid sequence: CASSGTGGYEQYF.

The CDR3 sequence is CASRGGWSTEAFF. CDR3 nucleotide sequence: TGTGCCAGCAGGGGAGGGTGGAGCACTGAAGCTTTCTTT. The chain has TRBV28 and TRBJ1-1; D gene uncertain. The V end was cut by 6 bases, the J end by 4 bases, with 12 bases between. Germline values: CDR1 MDHEN, CDR2 SYDVKM. This CDR3 is built from 13 residues.

The chain is built from TRBV27 and TRBJ2-1; D possibly corresponds to TRBD1 (5 bases). CDR3 size: 15 residues. Per germline, CDR1 MNHEY and CDR2 SMNVEV (reference sequence). Trimming cost V 11 bases and J 1 base, with 18 bases left between them. The CDR3: CAARAGTGSYNEQFF. The CDR3 nucleotides are TGTGCCGCCAGGGCAGGTACTGGGTCCTACAATGAGCAGTTCTTC.

As regards this clone: This specimen includes other DNA sequences encoding the same CDR3. The V and J genes are TRBV19 and TRBJ1-3; D remains unclear. This CDR3 region has 13 residues. The V gene lost 4 bases and the J gene lost 6 bases, with 10 bases spanning the gap. Germline V CDR1 and CDR2: LNHDA, SQIVND (reference sequence). The CDR3 DNA is TGTGCCAGTAGTAGTCTCCTATCAAACACCATATATTTT. It specifies CASSSLLSNTIYF.

J is TRBJ2-7 and V is TRBV7-2; 7 bases are shared with TRBD2. This CDR3 spans 16 amino acids. Germline trimming cut 1 base from V and 0 bases from J; bases unmatched to any gene: 6. CDR1 is SGHTA, CDR2 FQGNSA, per germline. In DNA, the CDR3 is TGTGCCAGCAGCTTAGGCCGGGAGGATTACTCCTACGAGCAGTACTTC. This encodes CASSLGREDYSYEQYF.

The J gene is TRBJ2-1, the V gene TRBV10-2; D ambiguous. The CDR3 runs to 14 residues. Germline CDR1 reads WSHSY; CDR2 reads SAAADI. V was clipped by 0 bases and J by 5 bases, with 8 bases between them. CDR3 in DNA: TGCGCCAGCAGTGAGTCGGTGGTCCACAATGAGCAGTTCTTC. Translation: CASSESVVHNEQFF.

The V and J genes are TRBV7-9 and TRBJ2-2; D is undetermined. V was clipped by 8 bases and J by 3 bases, with 7 bases between them. The germline CDR1 and CDR2 sequences are SEHNR and FQNEAQ (reference sequence). This CDR3 region has 12 residues. CDR3 nucleotide sequence: TGTGCCAGCGGCGAACACACCGGGGAGCTGTTTTTT. It translates to CASGEHTGELFF.

The rearrangement joins TRBV28 to TRBJ2-3, with 12 nucleotides matching TRBD2. The V and J ends lost 7 bases and 2 bases, in that order; junction bases with no gene match: 10. This CDR3 comprises 17 residues. From germline, CDR1 is MDHEN and CDR2 SYDVKM. CDR3 protein: CASTQKLAGGNTDTQYF. The CDR3 DNA reads TGTGCCAGCACCCAAAAACTAGCGGGAGGAAACACAGATACGCAGTATTTT.

CDR3 sequence reads: CASNLGTSGSNEQFF. For the CDR3, the DNA is TGTGCCAGCAACTTGGGGACTAGCGGGAGCAATGAGCAGTTCTTC. The chain recombines TRBV9 with TRBJ2-1; the match to TRBD2 covers 14 bases. This CDR3 comprises 15 residues. Germline V CDR1 and CDR2: SGDLS, YYNGEE. V lost 6 bases to trimming and J lost 6 bases; unmatched junction nucleotides: 5.

In its sample, this clone was seen a few times. This chain uses TRBV5-4 with TRBJ2-7; tentatively, D is TRBD2 (6 bases). This CDR3 has 12 amino acids. With 4 bases removed from V and 5 bases from J, the gap between germline ends came to 10 bases. CDR1 and CDR2 from the germline V gene are SGHNT and YYREEE (reference sequence). CDR3 DNA: TGTGCCAGCAGCCGGGAGAGTGACGAGCAGTACTTC. Protein: CASSRESDEQYF.

The chain employs TRBV11-3 and TRBJ2-3; D remains ambiguous. The CDR3 is 12 residues long. CDR1 SGHNT and CDR2 YENEEA come from the germline V gene. V was cut by 3 bases and J by 4 bases, with 5 bases left in between. Here the CDR3 reads CASSFSSDTQYF. CDR3 sequence (DNA): TGTGCCAGCAGCTTCTCCTCAGATACGCAGTATTTT.